One sample yielded the 13 T cell receptor beta chains listed below, sequenced in a study of cytomegalovirus exposure and HLA in healthy donors (dated by TCRdb to between 2016 and 2019). Receptor amplification or capture employed the immunoSEQ multiplex PCR assay. The multiplex PCR relied on a mix of 60 forward primers for TCR Vbeta segments and 13 reverse primers for TCR Jbeta segments. In TCRdb, the immuneACCESS table is reduced to in-frame sequences with V and J assigned. These tables do not hold every clone; where another copy was compared, an unresolved V gene accounts for under half, and the others remain unexplained. For this sample the table gives over 130,000 clones, of which around 81% were detected only once. The ten largest clones capture 2% to 2.5% of the sample. The sample taken for sequencing was PBMCs. These TCRs come from a man aged 50 to 60 in good health and CMV-seronegative.

The V call is TRBV25-1, the J call TRBJ1-2; TRBD1 is a possible D gene (6 bases). The V gene's germline CDR1 is MGHDK and CDR2 SYGVNS. Trimming cost V 1 base and J 2 bases, with 8 bases left between them. The length of the CDR3 is 14 residues. CDR3 residues: CASSESQGNYGYTF. CDR3 bases: TGTGCCAGCAGTGAATCGCAGGGGAACTATGGCTACACCTTC.

The genes are TRBV6-5 and TRBJ2-7; no definite D call. Trimming shortened V by 6 bases and J by 6 bases, and 21 bases separated the two germline ends. Per the germline V gene, CDR1 is MNHEY and CDR2 is SVGAGI. The CDR3 covers 15 residues. CDR3 amino acids: CASSANTGSASEQYF. DNA for the CDR3: TGTGCCAGCAGCGCCAACACGGGTTCAGCGTCCGAGCAGTACTTC.

The rearrangement uses TRBV2 and TRBJ2-5, with 11 bases aligning to TRBD2. Germline values: CDR1 SNHLY, CDR2 FYNNEI. The CDR3 consists of 19 residues. J lost 5 bases, V lost 1 base, and 15 bases had no gene match. The DNA of the CDR3 is TGTGCCAGCAGTGAAGTAGGTAGTGCAGTACTAGCGGGAGCGGAGACCCAGTACTTC. It is translated as CASSEVGSAVLAGAETQYF.

This clone was seen a single time. V usage is TRBV19 and J usage is TRBJ2-7, with D tentatively TRBD2 (6 bases). The CDR3 is 15 amino acids. In germline, CDR1 is LNHDA, CDR2 SQIVND (reference sequence). V dropped 5 bases and J dropped 2 bases, with 16 bases sitting between them. The CDR3 DNA reads as TGTGCCAGTAGTCCTCGGGACTTTTTAACCTACGAGCAGTACTTC. It yields the protein CASSPRDFLTYEQYF.

CDR3 sequence reads: CASSSGRVSTGELFF. CDR3 DNA sequence: TGTGCCAGCAGCTCAGGGAGGGTTAGCACCGGGGAGCTGTTTTTT. The chain joins TRBV7-6 to TRBJ2-2; 7 nucleotides line up with TRBD2. Per germline, CDR1 SGHVS and CDR2 FNYEAQ. The CDR3 covers 15 residues. V lost 4 bases and J lost 4; bases outside the gene matches: 6. Complete variable domain (other parts from reference TRBV7-6 and TRBJ2-2): GAGVSQSPRYKVTKRGQDVALRCDPISGHVSLYWYRQALGQGPEFLTYFNYEAQQDKSGLPNDRFSAERPEGSISTLTIQRTEQRDSAMYRCASSSGRVSTGELFFGEGSRLTVL.

This chain connects TRBV2 to TRBJ2-7; 8 bases fit TRBD1. V was pared by 5 bases and J by 6 bases, with 0 bases of the junction left unmatched. The CDR3 has 11 residues. Germline V gives CDR1 SNHLY, CDR2 FYNNEI. The CDR3 DNA reads TGTGCCAGCAGTACAGGGGGCGAGCAGTACTTC. This sequence encodes CASSTGGEQYF.

The V call is TRBV9, the J call TRBJ1-1; D unresolved. The ends were cut back, 0 bases at V and 5 bases at J, with 14 bases in the middle. The CDR3 is 15 residues long. Germline CDR1 is SGDLS and CDR2 is YYNGEE. CDR3 nucleotide sequence: TGTGCCAGCAGCGTAGTTAGCGGGGTAGGTACTGAAGCTTTCTTT. Encoded protein: CASSVVSGVGTEAFF.

The gene calls are TRBV27 and TRBJ1-2; TRBD1 matches 9 bases. Losses at the gene ends were 2 bases for V and 0 bases for J; bases not matched to a gene: 4. In germline, CDR1 is MNHEY, CDR2 SMNVEV (reference sequence). The CDR3 covers 16 residues. Here the CDR3 reads CASSLRGQGANYGYTF. In nucleotides, the CDR3 is TGTGCCAGCAGTTTACGGGGACAGGGAGCTAACTATGGCTACACCTTC.

This clone has just one count. A junction end diverges from the germline sequence, so it may reflect a read error. This chain uses TRBV15 with TRBJ2-7, with D tentatively TRBD1 (5 bases). Germline V gene sequence: CDR1 LNHNV, CDR2 YYDKDF (reference sequence). The length of the CDR3 is 12 residues. The DNA of the CDR3 is TGTGCCACCAGCGGAGACAGCTACGAGCAGTACTTC. It codes for CATSGDSYEQYF.

The V gene is TRBV4-2, the J gene TRBJ1-4; 7 bases match TRBD1. V was clipped by 1 base and J by 1 base; unmatched bases: 9. The germline CDR1 and CDR2 sequences are LGHNA and YNFKEQ. The CDR3 consists of 18 residues. CDR3 DNA: TGTGCCAGCAGCCAAGGTCGACAGGGAAAGGGAACTAATGAAAAACTGTTTTTT. It encodes CASSQGRQGKGTNEKLFF.

The chain is built from TRBV30 and TRBJ1-4; TRBD1 matches at 7 bases. The CDR3 contains 14 residues. Unmatched junction bases numbered 5, after V lost 0 bases and J lost 7 bases. Germline V gives CDR1 GTSNPN, CDR2 SVGIG (reference sequence). The CDR3 DNA reads TGTGCCTGGAGTGTCCCAGGACAGGCTGAAAAACTGTTTTTT. It translates to CAWSVPGQAEKLFF.

The V gene is TRBV2, the J gene TRBJ1-5; 7 bases agree with TRBD1. Germline lookup yields CDR1 SNHLY and CDR2 FYNNEI. Trimming at V came to 5 bases and at J to 1 base, leaving 2 bases not matched to a gene. The CDR3 loop spans 14 amino acids. The CDR3 coding sequence is TGTGCCAGCAGTTCGGGACAGAGCAATCAGCCCCAGCATTTT. It translates to CASSSGQSNQPQHF.

The chain couples TRBV5-4 to TRBJ1-2; D uncertain. CDR3 length: 13 amino acids. Trimming pared 4 bases from V and 1 base from J, leaving 8 bases between. CDR1 is SGHNT, CDR2 YYREEE, per germline (reference sequence). The CDR3 region has the DNA TGTGCCAGCAGCGAGGATTTTAACTATGGCTACACCTTC. This gives the protein CASSEDFNYGYTF.